Detailed here is one T cell receptor beta chain. Deletions cut 6 bases from V and 4 bases from J, with 15 bases between. Germline lookup yields CDR1 LNHDA and CDR2 SQIVND (reference sequence). CDR3 length: 15 residues. This sample was taken from a study of blood T cell repertoires in COVID-19. About the research overall: COVID-19 samples, acute and convalescent, were from the United States, Italy and Spain. In each case, the material was cDNA or gDNA derived from T cells, B-cell-depleted T cells, or PBMCs.

Authors' methods: Amplification of reference gene primers provided the estimated nucleated cell counts. Using immunoSEQ multiplex PCR, the repertoire was profiled, and TCRdb retains in-frame clones only, with some absent. V and J calls and clone size are copied from that table; D and trimming were computed from the DNA. The table shows 140,000 to 150,000 clones, with roughly 80% occurring only once. This sequence originates from a human donor with acute or convalescent COVID-19. The donor label of this sample is uncertain. The sample was peripheral blood. This rearrangement joins TRBV19 to TRBJ2-2, with a tentative D call TRBD1 (6 bases). The CDR3 spells CASSHRDTGTGELFF. Written as DNA, the CDR3 is TGTGCCAGTAGCCACCGGGACACGGGCACCGGGGAGCTGTTTTTT.